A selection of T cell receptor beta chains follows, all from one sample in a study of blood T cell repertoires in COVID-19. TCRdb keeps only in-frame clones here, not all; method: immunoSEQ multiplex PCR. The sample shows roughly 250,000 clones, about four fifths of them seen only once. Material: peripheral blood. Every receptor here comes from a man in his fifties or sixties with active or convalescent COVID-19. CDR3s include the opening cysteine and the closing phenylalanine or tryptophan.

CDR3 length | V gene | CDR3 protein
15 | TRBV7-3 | CASAVDSSYNSPLHF
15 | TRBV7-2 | CASSLGRGANSPLHF
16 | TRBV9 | CASSVTGVSSGNTIYF
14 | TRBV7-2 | CASSLDSNSYEQYF
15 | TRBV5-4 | CASSLVMDRANEQFF
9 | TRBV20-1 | CSVSGQCTF
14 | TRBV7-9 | CASSSGGMNTEAFF
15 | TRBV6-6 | CASSLRQGAQETQYF
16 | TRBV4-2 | CASSLTAEVPTDTQYF
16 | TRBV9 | CASSQRDKTNTGELFF
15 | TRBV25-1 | CASTPSGESTDTQYF
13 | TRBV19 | CVGLGGRLNEQFF
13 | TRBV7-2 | CASSLGGGQPQHF
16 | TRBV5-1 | CASTLWAGEGNQPQHF
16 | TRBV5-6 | CASSFFGGGAWNEQYF
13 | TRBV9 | CASSAWNTGELFF
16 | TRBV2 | CASRGTGVLSTDTQYF
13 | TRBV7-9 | CASSPGQVYGYTF
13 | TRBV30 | CAWSRGLSYGYTF
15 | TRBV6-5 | CASTPRGGFGQPQHF
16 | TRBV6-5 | CASSYSGGPGQDTQYF
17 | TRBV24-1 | CATSALGQDGDYNEQFF
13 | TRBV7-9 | CASSLSRGTEAFF
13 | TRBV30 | CAWSAGQRHEAFF
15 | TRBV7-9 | CASSLDGRRVYGYTF
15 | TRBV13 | CASSYAGQGVSEQYF
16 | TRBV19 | CASSPGPRKGVDTQYF
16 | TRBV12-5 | CASGLAPGGGNYGYTF
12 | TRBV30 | CAWEQGNYGYTF
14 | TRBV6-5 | CASKRRTAPYEQYF
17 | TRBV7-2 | CASSLVGLADITDTQYF
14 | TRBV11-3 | CASSLSSGDTEAFF
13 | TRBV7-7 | CASSLADSTPLFF
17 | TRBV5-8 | CASFGTSGGRVSYEQYF
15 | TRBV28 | CASSLPRTGIETQYF
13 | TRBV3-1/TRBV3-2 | CASSQVRGAEEFF
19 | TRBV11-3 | CASSLVGGDRTPLYYGYTF
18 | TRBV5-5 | CASSAGTSGGSSYNEQFF